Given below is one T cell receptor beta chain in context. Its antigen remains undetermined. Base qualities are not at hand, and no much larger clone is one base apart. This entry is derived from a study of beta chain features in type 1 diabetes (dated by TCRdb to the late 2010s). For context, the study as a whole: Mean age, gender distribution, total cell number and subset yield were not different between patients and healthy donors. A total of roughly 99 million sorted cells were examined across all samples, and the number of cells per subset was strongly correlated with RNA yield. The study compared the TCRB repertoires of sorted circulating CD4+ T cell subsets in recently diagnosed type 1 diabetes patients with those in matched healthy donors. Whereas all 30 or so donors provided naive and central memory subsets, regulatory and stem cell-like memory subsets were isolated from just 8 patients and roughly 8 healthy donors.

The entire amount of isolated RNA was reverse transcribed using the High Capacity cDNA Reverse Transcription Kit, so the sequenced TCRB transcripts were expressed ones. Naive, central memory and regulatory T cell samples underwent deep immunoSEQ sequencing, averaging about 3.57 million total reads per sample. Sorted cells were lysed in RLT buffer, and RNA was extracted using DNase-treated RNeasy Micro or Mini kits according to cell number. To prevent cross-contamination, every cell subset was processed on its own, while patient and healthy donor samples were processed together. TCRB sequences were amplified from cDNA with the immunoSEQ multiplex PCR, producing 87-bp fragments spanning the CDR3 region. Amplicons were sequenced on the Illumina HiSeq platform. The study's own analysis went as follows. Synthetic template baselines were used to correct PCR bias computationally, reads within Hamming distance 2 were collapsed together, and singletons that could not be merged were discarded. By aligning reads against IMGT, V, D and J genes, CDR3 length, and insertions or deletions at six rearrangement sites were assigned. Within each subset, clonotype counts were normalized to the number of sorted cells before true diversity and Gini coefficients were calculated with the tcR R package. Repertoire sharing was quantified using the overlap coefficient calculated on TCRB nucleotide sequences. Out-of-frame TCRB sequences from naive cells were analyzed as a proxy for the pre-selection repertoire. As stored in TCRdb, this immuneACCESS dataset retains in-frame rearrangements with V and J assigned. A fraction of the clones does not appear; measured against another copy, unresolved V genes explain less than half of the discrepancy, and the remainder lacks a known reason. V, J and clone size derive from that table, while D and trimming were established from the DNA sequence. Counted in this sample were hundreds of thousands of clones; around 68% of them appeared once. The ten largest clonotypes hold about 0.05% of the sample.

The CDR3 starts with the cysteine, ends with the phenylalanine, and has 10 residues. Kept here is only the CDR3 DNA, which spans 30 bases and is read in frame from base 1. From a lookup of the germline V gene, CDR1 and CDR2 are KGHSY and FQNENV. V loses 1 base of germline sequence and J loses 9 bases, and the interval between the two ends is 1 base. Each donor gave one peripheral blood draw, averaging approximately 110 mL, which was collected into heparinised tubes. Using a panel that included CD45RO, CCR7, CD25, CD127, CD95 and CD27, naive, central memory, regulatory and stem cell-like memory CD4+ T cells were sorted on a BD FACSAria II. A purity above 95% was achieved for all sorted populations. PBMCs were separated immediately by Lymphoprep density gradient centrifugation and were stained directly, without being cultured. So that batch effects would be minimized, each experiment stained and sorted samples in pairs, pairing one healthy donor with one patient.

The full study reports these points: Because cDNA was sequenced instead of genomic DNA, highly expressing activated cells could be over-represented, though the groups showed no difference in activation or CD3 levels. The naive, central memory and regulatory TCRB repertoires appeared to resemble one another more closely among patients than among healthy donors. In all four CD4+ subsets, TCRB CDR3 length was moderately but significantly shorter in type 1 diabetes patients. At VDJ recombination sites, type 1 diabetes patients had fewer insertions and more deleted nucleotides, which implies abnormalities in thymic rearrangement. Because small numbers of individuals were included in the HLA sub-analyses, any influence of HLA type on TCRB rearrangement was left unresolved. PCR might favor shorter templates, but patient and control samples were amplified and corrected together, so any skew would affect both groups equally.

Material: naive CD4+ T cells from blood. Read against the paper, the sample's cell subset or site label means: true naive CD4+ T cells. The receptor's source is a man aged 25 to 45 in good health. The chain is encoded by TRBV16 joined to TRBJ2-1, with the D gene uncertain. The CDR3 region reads CASSQFEQFF. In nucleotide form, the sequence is TGTGCCAGCAGCCAATTTGAGCAGTTCTTC. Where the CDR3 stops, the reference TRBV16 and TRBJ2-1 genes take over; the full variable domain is GEEVAQTPKHLVRGEGQKAKLYCAPIKGHSYVFWYQQVLKNEFKFLISFQNENVFDETGMPKERFSAKCLPNSPCSLEIQATKLEDSAVYFCASSQFEQFFGPGTRLTVL.